One sample yielded the 24 T cell receptor beta chains listed below, sequenced in a study of blood T cell repertoires in COVID-19. Assay used: immunoSEQ multiplex PCR; TCRdb lists only in-frame clones, some missing. The table shows about 230,000 clones, with about 90% occurring only once. Sequencing was carried out using PBMCs or T cells enriched from blood (not recorded which). All receptors come from a woman in her twenties or thirties who had been exposed to COVID-19.

The rearrangement uses TRBV19 and TRBJ2-5; 7 nucleotides align to TRBD1. The CDR3 covers 16 residues. The germline CDR1 and CDR2 sequences are LNHDA and SQIVND (reference sequence). Losses at the gene ends were 6 bases for V and 0 bases for J; bases not matched to a gene: 10. CDR3 nucleotide sequence: TGTGCCAGTAGACGAACAGGGGCCGGGTACCAAGAGACCCAGTACTTC. Protein: CASRRTGAGYQETQYF.

This clone was detected once. This chain links TRBV30 with TRBJ1-2; weak D call: TRBD1 (5 bases). This CDR3 is 15 amino acids long. The germline CDR1 and CDR2 sequences are GTSNPN and SVGIG (reference sequence). The V gene lost 0 bases and the J gene lost 1 base, with 12 bases spanning the gap. CDR3 amino acids: CAWSVEDKNNYGYTF. The CDR3 DNA is TGTGCCTGGAGTGTAGAGGACAAAAATAACTATGGCTACACCTTC. Based on the CDR3 plus reference TRBV30 and TRBJ1-2, the full variable domain is SQTIHQWPATLVQPVGSPLSLECTVEGTSNPNLYWYRQAAGRGLQLLFYSVGIGQISSEVPQNLSASRPQDRQFILSSKKLLLSDSGFYLCAWSVEDKNNYGYTFGSGTRLTVV.

This clone was seen only once. This chain joins TRBV28 and TRBJ2-7, with 8 bases matching TRBD2. V shed 4 bases, J shed 4 bases, and the junction held 6 bases outside the gene matches. This CDR3 contains 14 residues. Germline CDR1 MDHEN, CDR2 SYDVKM. CDR3 sequence: CASSSGAGAYEQYF. The CDR3 DNA sequence: TGTGCCAGCAGTTCGGGAGCGGGAGCATACGAGCAGTACTTC.

The rearrangement joins TRBV19 to TRBJ1-1; 7 bases are a match to TRBD1. Germline V lookup: CDR1 LNHDA, CDR2 SQIVND (reference sequence). CDR3 length: 12 residues. V dropped 10 bases and J dropped 0; count of bases not matched to a gene: 2. Here the CDR3 DNA reads TGTGCCACAAGGGGGCTGAACACTGAAGCTTTCTTT. Amino acid sequence: CATRGLNTEAFF.

The chain couples TRBV7-2 to TRBJ2-7; tentatively, D is TRBD1 (5 bases). The CDR3 totals 12 residues. Trimming pared 5 bases from V and 3 bases from J, leaving 8 bases between. CDR1 SGHTA and CDR2 FQGNSA come from the germline V gene. CDR3 loop: CASSRTFYEQYF. CDR3 DNA: TGTGCCAGCAGCCGGACATTCTACGAGCAGTACTTC.

The chain combines TRBV19 with TRBJ2-4; D may be TRBD1 (5 bases). This CDR3 has 16 amino acids. V was pared by 3 bases and J by 0 bases, with 12 bases between. The germline gives CDR1 LNHDA, CDR2 SQIVND (reference sequence). In DNA form, the CDR3 reads TGTGCCAGTAGTATCCTCGGACAACTAGCCAAAAACATTCAGTACTTC. This sequence encodes CASSILGQLAKNIQYF.

This chain uses TRBV27 with TRBJ1-5; 8 bases match TRBD1. V was pared by 6 bases and J by 1 base, with 14 bases of the junction left unmatched. The CDR3 consists of 18 residues. Germline values: CDR1 MNHEY, CDR2 SMNVEV (reference sequence). The CDR3 DNA is TGTGCCAGCAGCCCCGTTCCAGGGGGCGTCGGGAGCAATCAGCCCCAGCATTTT. The encoded protein is CASSPVPGGVGSNQPQHF.

This sequence joins TRBV5-1 and TRBJ1-1, with a weak D call TRBD1 (5 bases). This CDR3 has 15 residues. Looked up from germline, CDR1 is SGHRS and CDR2 is YFSETQ. The V end lost 1 base, the J end lost 6 bases, and 16 bases lay between the germline ends. CDR3 bases: TGCGCCAGCAGCTTGAAGGGATCAAGGGGCGCTGAAGCTTTCTTT. Its translation is CASSLKGSRGAEAFF.

This clone is a singleton in its sample. CDR3 bases: TGTGCCAGCGCTTTCATCGAGAATGAGCAGTTCTTC. It is translated as CASAFIENEQFF. The V call is TRBV6-5, the J call TRBJ2-1; no clear D. Germline-derived CDR1 and CDR2 are MNHEY and SVGAGI. The CDR3 sequence is 12 residues long. V was shortened by 8 bases and J by 7 bases, with 12 bases between the two germline ends.

This chain links TRBV15 with TRBJ2-1; 8 bases are a match to TRBD2. Germline CDR1 is LNHNV and CDR2 is YYDKDF (reference sequence). V trimming: 0 bases; J trimming: 7 bases; junction bases outside the gene matches: 5. The CDR3 covers 15 residues. CDR3 DNA sequence: TGTGCCACCAGCAGAGAGGGGCCTAGCGGGAATGAGCAGTTCTTC. Amino acids: CATSREGPSGNEQFF.

The chain carries TRBV7-9 and TRBJ2-7; D is unresolved. Looked up from germline, CDR1 is SEHNR and CDR2 is FQNEAQ (reference sequence). CDR3 length: 11 residues. Trimming cost V 5 bases and J 4 bases, with 6 bases left between them. The CDR3 nucleotides read TGTGCCAGCAGCCAGCGATACGAGCAGTACTTC. Its protein product is CASSQRYEQYF.

This clone was seen only once. The chain uses TRBV29-1 and TRBJ1-2; D possibly corresponds to TRBD1 (5 bases). Germline CDR1 SQVTM, CDR2 ANQGSEA. V was clipped by 1 base and J by 0 bases, with 21 bases between them. The CDR3 has 18 residues. The CDR3 coding sequence is TGCAGCGTTGAAGGCCCCCAGAAGACAGATACAACTAACTATGGCTACACCTTC. Translated, it gives CSVEGPQKTDTTNYGYTF.

The genes are TRBV5-1 and TRBJ2-2, with D unclear. V dropped 2 bases and J dropped 0 bases, with 17 bases sitting between them. Germline lookup yields CDR1 SGHRS and CDR2 YFSETQ. The CDR3 extends over 18 amino acids. The CDR3 region has the DNA TGCGCCAGCAGCTTTAGCAGTCAGTCCTCGGCGAACACCGGGGAGCTGTTTTTT. Its translation is CASSFSSQSSANTGELFF. Based on the CDR3 plus reference TRBV5-1 and TRBJ2-2, the full variable domain is KAGVTQTPRYLIKTRGQQVTLSCSPISGHRSVSWYQQTPGQGLQFLFEYFSETQRNKGNFPGRFSGRQFSNSRSEMNVSTLELGDSALYLCASSFSSQSSANTGELFFGEGSRLTVL.

The rearrangement links TRBV7-2 to TRBJ1-2, with 7 nucleotides matching TRBD1. The CDR3 consists of 17 residues. The V and J ends lost 4 bases and 1 base, in that order; junction bases with no gene match: 12. Germline V gene lookup returns CDR1 SGHTA and CDR2 FQGNSA. The CDR3 sequence: CASSSIDRAWINYGYTF. In nucleotides, the CDR3 is TGTGCCAGCAGCTCCATTGACAGGGCTTGGATTAACTATGGCTACACCTTC.

The chain recombines TRBV11-2 with TRBJ2-7; TRBD1 agrees at 10 bases. With 5 bases clipped from V and 5 bases from J, the junction kept 9 bases outside the gene matches. The CDR3 has 15 residues. The germline V gene encodes CDR1 SGHAT and CDR2 FQNNGV. For the CDR3, the DNA is TGTGCCAGCAGCGCCCGGGACAGGGGTAAGGACGAGCAGTACTTC. Translating it yields CASSARDRGKDEQYF.

This rearrangement joins TRBV6-5 to TRBJ1-1; TRBD1 aligns across 9 bases. Unmatched junction bases numbered 12, after V lost 5 bases and J lost 11 bases. Germline assignment: CDR1 MNHEY and CDR2 SVGAGI. This CDR3 contains 14 residues. The CDR3 DNA sequence: TGTGCCAGCAGTCTACAGGGGGCGCCAAGTCTGGCTTTCTTT. Amino acid sequence: CASSLQGAPSLAFF.

The chain employs TRBV6-5 and TRBJ1-5; D is unclear. This CDR3 comprises 15 residues. Looked up from germline, CDR1 is MNHEY and CDR2 is SVGAGI. V was trimmed by 2 bases and J by 4 bases, leaving 12 bases between them. CDR3 sequence: CASSYEGVGNQPQHF. CDR3 sequence (DNA): TGTGCCAGCAGTTACGAGGGAGTTGGAAATCAGCCCCAGCATTTT.

In regard to this clone: An end of the junction does not agree with germline; a read error may underlie this. The chain uses TRBV2 and TRBJ2-1; the match to TRBD2 covers 10 bases. This CDR3 spans 13 amino acids. CDR1 and CDR2 (germline): SNHLY, FYNNEI. DNA of the CDR3: TGTGCCAGCAGTGACGGGACTAGCGTTGAGCTGTTCTTC. This gives the protein CASSDGTSVELFF.

The chain is built from TRBV4-1 and TRBJ2-3; tentatively, D is TRBD2 (7 bases). Trimming stripped 4 bases from V and 1 base from J, with 21 bases between. Looked up from germline, CDR1 is MGHRA and CDR2 is YSYEKL. This CDR3 has 18 residues. CDR3 DNA sequence: TGCGCCAGCAGCCTCCTCCTTGGGGGAGGGGGTGGCACAGATACGCAGTATTTT. As protein: CASSLLLGGGGGTDTQYF.

This chain connects TRBV2 to TRBJ2-1; D uncertain. Per the germline V gene, CDR1 is SNHLY and CDR2 is FYNNEI. V was cut by 1 base and J by 12 bases, with 16 bases left in between. CDR3 length: 14 amino acids. CDR3 region: CASSEGAGTLGQFF. The DNA for the CDR3 is TGTGCCAGCAGTGAAGGAGCAGGTACCCTCGGGCAGTTCTTC.

This clone has just one count. The V and J genes are TRBV29-1 and TRBJ1-2; 7 bases map to TRBD1. There are 13 residues in the CDR3. The V segment lost 6 bases and the J segment 2 bases; nucleotides outside the gene matches: 6. Germline V gives CDR1 SQVTM, CDR2 ANQGSEA. The CDR3 DNA reads TGCAGCGTCGAGCAGGGGGTGAACTATGGCTACACCTTC. Translation: CSVEQGVNYGYTF.

The chain links TRBV10-2 to TRBJ2-7; 8 bases are a match to TRBD2. This CDR3 spans 15 amino acids. With V trimmed by 6 bases and J by 4 bases, 11 bases remained unmatched. CDR1 is WSHSY, CDR2 SAAADI, per germline. The CDR3 region is CASRGRASGSYEQYF. In nucleotides, the CDR3 is TGCGCCAGCAGGGGTCGTGCTAGCGGGTCTTACGAGCAGTACTTC.

The J gene is TRBJ2-2, the V gene TRBV7-6, with 13 positions matching TRBD2. The CDR3 is 17 residues long. CDR1 SGHVS and CDR2 FNYEAQ come from the germline V gene. Losses at the gene ends were 3 bases for V and 3 bases for J; bases not matched to a gene: 4. This CDR3 is CASSLGLAGLHTGELFF. CDR3 sequence (DNA): TGTGCCAGCAGCTTGGGACTAGCGGGACTCCACACCGGGGAGCTGTTTTTT.

This clone was recorded only once. The V gene is TRBV28, the J gene TRBJ1-5; TRBD1 might be the D (6 bases). The germline V gene has CDR1 MDHEN and CDR2 SYDVKM. The ends were cut back, 1 base at V and 7 bases at J, with 11 bases in the middle. This CDR3 spans 14 amino acids. CDR3 nucleotides: TGTGCCAGCAGTTTATTGAGCGGGGGCCAGCCCCAGCATTTT. It codes for CASSLLSGGQPQHF. Full variable domain (rest looked up from reference TRBV28 and TRBJ1-5): DVKVTQSSRYLVKRTGEKVFLECVQDMDHENMFWYRQDPGLGLRLIYFSYDVKMKEKGDIPEGYSVSREKKERFSLILESASTNQTSMYLCASSLLSGGQPQHFGDGTRLSIL.